These 7 T cell receptor beta chains originate from one sample sequenced in a study of cytomegalovirus exposure and HLA in healthy donors. The PCR contained 60 Vbeta and 13 Jbeta primers. Here immunoSEQ multiplex PCR was the method, and the copy in TCRdb shows in-frame clones only, minus some. This sample carries 200,000 to 250,000 clones, about 75% of them seen once, and the ten largest clones take 1.5% to 2%. The sample comprised PBMCs. All receptors derive from a woman aged 30 to 39 in good health and CMV-seronegative.

The chain has TRBV5-5 and TRBJ2-2; D remains unclear. The CDR3 runs 16 residues. The V and J ends lost 2 bases and 3 bases respectively, with 14 bases between them. CDR1 and CDR2 from the germline V gene are SGHKS and YYEKEE (reference sequence). The CDR3 bases are TGTGCCAGCAGCTTAGTAATGGAGAGTTACACCGGGGAGCTGTTTTTT. This encodes CASSLVMESYTGELFF. The full variable domain, its missing parts supplied by reference TRBV5-5 and TRBJ2-2, is DAGVTQSPTHLIKTRGQQVTLRCSPISGHKSVSWYQQVLGQGPQFIFQYYEKEERGRGNFPDRFSARQFPNYSSELNVNALLLGDSALYLCASSLVMESYTGELFFGEGSRLTVL.

The chain recombines TRBV30 with TRBJ2-1; weak D call: TRBD1 (7 bases). CDR1 is GTSNPN and CDR2 is SVGIG in the germline V gene (reference sequence). V was trimmed by 0 bases and J by 6 bases, leaving 18 bases between them. There are 16 residues in the CDR3. Here the CDR3 DNA reads TGTGCCTGGAGTGTAGCGGGCAGGGGGTTTTCCAATGAGCAGTTCTTC. Protein sequence: CAWSVAGRGFSNEQFF.

In this sample, this clone turned up a few times. CDR3 in DNA: TGTGCCAGCAGCTCCCGCGAACCCGGGACTAGCCCGTACCAAGAGACCCAGTACTTC. It codes for CASSSREPGTSPYQETQYF. The J gene is TRBJ2-5, the V gene TRBV27; 9 bases align to TRBD2. CDR1 is MNHEY, CDR2 SMNVEV, per germline (reference sequence). The CDR3 is 19 residues long. Germline trimming cut 6 bases from V and 0 bases from J; bases unmatched to any gene: 17.

The CDR3 here is CASNRTPNTGELFF. In DNA, the CDR3 is TGTGCCAGCAACCGGACACCGAACACCGGGGAGCTGTTTTTT. This chain links TRBV6-1 with TRBJ2-2; tentative D call: TRBD1 (5 bases). Germline assignment: CDR1 MNHNS and CDR2 SASEGT. V lost 7 bases to trimming and J lost 0 bases, with 9 bases between them. The CDR3 has 14 amino acids.

This chain links TRBV30 with TRBJ2-7; perhaps TRBD1 as D (5 bases). Germline V gene lookup returns CDR1 GTSNPN and CDR2 SVGIG (reference sequence). This CDR3 is 15 amino acids long. Trimming stripped 0 bases from V and 1 base from J, with 13 bases between. The CDR3 nucleotides are TGTGCCTGGAGTGTAAAGGCAGGGTCATCCTACGAGCAGTACTTC. It encodes CAWSVKAGSSYEQYF.

This clone is a singleton in its sample. The chain joins TRBV6-6 to TRBJ2-7; TRBD2 matches 10 bases. CDR1 is MNHNY and CDR2 is SVGAGI in the germline V gene (reference sequence). This CDR3 comprises 16 residues. V gave up 2 bases and J gave up 2 bases; unmatched junction bases: 6. The CDR3 coding sequence is TGTGCCAGCAGTTACCCTTCTAGCGGGAGCCCCTACGAGCAGTACTTC. Protein sequence: CASSYPSSGSPYEQYF.

This clone was seen once. The genes are TRBV18 and TRBJ1-4; D unclear. Trimming removed 1 base at V and 6 bases at J, with 9 bases between. This CDR3 spans 14 amino acids. Germline loops: CDR1 KGHSH, CDR2 LQKENI. The CDR3 reads CASSPRRLDEKLFF. CDR3 coding DNA: TGTGCCAGCTCACCACGGAGGCTCGATGAAAAACTGTTTTTT.